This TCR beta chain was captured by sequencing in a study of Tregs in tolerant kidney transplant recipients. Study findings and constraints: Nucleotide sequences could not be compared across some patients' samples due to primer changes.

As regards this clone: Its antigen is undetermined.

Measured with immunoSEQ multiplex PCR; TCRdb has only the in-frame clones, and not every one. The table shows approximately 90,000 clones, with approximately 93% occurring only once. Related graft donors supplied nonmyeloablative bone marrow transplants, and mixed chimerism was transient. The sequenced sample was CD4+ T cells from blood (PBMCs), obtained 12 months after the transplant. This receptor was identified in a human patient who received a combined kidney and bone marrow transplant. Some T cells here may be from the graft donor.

In DNA, the CDR3 is TGTGCCAGCAGCCCTACGAACACCGGGGAGCTGTTTTTT. Translated: CASSPTNTGELFF. J is TRBJ2-2 and V is TRBV7-3; D not certain. The ends were cut back, 5 bases at V and 0 bases at J, with 4 bases in the middle. The length of the CDR3 is 13 residues. Looked up from germline, CDR1 is SGHTA and CDR2 is FQGTGA.